Only a few counts were recorded for the clone carrying this T cell receptor (beta chain). Its target is not known. The length of the CDR3 is 14 residues. V was pared by 3 bases and J by 0 bases, with 11 bases between. Germline CDR1 reads SQVTM; CDR2 reads ANQGSEA. This entry belongs to a study of CD8+ T cells in alopecia areata. Extraction and reverse transcription of RNA yielded cDNA as the sequencing template. Assay used: immunoSEQ multiplex PCR; TCRdb lists only in-frame clones, some missing. The sample has 8,000 or so clones; about three quarters are singletons. Study-wide results and limits: TCR sharing was clearer in mice than between patients, perhaps partly owing to patient HLA diversity. Scalp sequencing captures resident alphabeta T cells of normal skin too.

Across several patients, CD4+ cells underwent sorting into CD25+CD127- cells. This clonotype was sampled from a human donor with alopecia areata. Sequencing was carried out using CD4+ Tregs sorted from blood. V is TRBV29-1 and J is TRBJ1-2; the D gene is possibly TRBD1 (5 bases). CDR3 loop: CSVEVDRANYGYTF. CDR3 coding DNA: TGCAGCGTTGAGGTAGACAGAGCTAACTATGGCTACACCTTC.